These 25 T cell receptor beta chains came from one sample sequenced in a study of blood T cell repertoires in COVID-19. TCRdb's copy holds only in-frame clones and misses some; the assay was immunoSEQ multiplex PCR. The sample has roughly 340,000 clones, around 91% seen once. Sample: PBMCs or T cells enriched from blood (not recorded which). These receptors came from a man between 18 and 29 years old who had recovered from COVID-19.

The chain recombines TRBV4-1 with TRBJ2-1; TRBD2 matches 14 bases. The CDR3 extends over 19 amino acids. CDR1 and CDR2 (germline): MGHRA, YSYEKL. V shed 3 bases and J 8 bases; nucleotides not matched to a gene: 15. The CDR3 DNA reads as TGCGCCAGCAGCCACGAACGAGGACTAGCGGGGGGATTGGGGGATGAGCAGTTCTTC. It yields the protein CASSHERGLAGGLGDEQFF.

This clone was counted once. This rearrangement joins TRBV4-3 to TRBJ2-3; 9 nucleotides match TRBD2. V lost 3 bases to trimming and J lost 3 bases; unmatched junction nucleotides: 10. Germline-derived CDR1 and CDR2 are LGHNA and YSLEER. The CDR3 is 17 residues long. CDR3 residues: CASSHRGAGGMTDTQYF. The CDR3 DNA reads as TGCGCCAGCAGCCATCGGGGTGCGGGGGGGATGACAGATACGCAGTATTTT.

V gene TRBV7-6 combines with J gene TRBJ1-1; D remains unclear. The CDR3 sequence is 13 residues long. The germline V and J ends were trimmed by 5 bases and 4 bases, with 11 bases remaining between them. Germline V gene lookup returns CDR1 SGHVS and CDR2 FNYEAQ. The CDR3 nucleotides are TGTGCCAGCAGCAACGTTCGGGGCACTGAAGCTTTCTTT. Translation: CASSNVRGTEAFF. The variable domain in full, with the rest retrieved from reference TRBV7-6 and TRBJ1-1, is GAGVSQSPRYKVTKRGQDVALRCDPISGHVSLYWYRQALGQGPEFLTYFNYEAQQDKSGLPNDRFSAERPEGSISTLTIQRTEQRDSAMYRCASSNVRGTEAFFGQGTRLTVV.

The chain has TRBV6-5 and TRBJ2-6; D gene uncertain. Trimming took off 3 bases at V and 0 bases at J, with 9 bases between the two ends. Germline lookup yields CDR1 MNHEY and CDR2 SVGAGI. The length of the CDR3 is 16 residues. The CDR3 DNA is TGTGCCAGCAGTTATCAACAGCCCTCTGGGGCCAACGTCCTGACTTTC. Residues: CASSYQQPSGANVLTF.

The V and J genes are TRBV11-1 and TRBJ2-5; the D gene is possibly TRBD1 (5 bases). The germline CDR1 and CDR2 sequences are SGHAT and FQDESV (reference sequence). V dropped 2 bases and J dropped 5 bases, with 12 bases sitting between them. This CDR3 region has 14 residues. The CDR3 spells CASSLTTQGETQYF. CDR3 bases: TGTGCCAGCAGCTTAACTACGCAGGGTGAGACCCAGTACTTC.

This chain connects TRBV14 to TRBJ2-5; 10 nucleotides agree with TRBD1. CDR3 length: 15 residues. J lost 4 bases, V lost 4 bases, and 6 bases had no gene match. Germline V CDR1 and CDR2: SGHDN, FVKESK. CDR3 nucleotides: TGTGCCAGCAGCCCCGGACAGGGGGTGGGAGAGACCCAGTACTTC. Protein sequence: CASSPGQGVGETQYF.

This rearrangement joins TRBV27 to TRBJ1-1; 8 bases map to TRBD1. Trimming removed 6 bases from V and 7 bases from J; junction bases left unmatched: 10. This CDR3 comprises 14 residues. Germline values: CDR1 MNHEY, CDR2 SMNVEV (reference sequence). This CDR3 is CASSMTGTGLEAFF. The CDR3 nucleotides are TGTGCCAGCAGCATGACCGGGACAGGCCTTGAAGCTTTCTTT.

The CDR3 sequence is CASSVYRGGYTF. CDR3 bases: TGTGCCAGCAGCGTATATCGGGGAGGCTACACCTTC. The chain combines TRBV9 with TRBJ1-2; D gene uncertain. Germline lookup yields CDR1 SGDLS and CDR2 YYNGEE. The CDR3 length is 12 residues. Trimming removed 1 base from V and 8 bases from J, with 9 bases in between.

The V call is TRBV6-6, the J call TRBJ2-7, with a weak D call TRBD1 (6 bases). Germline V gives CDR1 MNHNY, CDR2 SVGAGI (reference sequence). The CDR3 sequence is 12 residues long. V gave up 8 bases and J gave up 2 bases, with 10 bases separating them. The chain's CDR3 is CASRDTAYEQYF. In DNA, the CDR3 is TGTGCCAGCCGGGACACTGCCTACGAGCAGTACTTC.

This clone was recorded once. CDR3 region: CASREMTGELFF. As DNA, the CDR3 is TGTGCCAGCAGGGAGATGACCGGGGAGCTGTTTTTT. The J gene is TRBJ2-2, the V gene TRBV27, with D unresolved. This CDR3 contains 12 residues. With 6 bases removed from V and 5 bases from J, the gap between germline ends came to 7 bases. Germline V gene lookup returns CDR1 MNHEY and CDR2 SMNVEV (reference sequence).

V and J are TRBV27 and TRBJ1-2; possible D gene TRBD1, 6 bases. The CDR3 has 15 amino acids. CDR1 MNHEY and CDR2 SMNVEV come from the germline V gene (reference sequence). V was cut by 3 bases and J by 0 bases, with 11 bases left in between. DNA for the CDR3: TGTGCCAGCAGTTTGGCCCCAGGGGCTAACTATGGCTACACCTTC. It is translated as CASSLAPGANYGYTF.

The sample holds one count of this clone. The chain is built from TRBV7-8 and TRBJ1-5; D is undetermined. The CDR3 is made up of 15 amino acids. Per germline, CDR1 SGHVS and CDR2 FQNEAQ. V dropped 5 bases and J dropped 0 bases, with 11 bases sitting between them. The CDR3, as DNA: TGTGCCAGCAGCCGAGCTTACTATAGCAATCAGCCCCAGCATTTT. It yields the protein CASSRAYYSNQPQHF.

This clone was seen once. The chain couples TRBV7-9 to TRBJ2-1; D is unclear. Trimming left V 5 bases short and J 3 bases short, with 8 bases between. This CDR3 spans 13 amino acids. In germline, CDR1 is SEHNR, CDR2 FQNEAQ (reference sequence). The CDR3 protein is CASSLPLYNEQFF. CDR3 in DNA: TGTGCCAGCAGCCTCCCCCTCTACAATGAGCAGTTCTTC.

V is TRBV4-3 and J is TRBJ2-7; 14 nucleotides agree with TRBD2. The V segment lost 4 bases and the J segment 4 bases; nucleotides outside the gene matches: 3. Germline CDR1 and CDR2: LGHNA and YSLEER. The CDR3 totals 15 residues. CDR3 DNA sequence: TGCGCCAGCAGCCTGGGGACTAGCGGGAGTTACGAGCAGTACTTC. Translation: CASSLGTSGSYEQYF.

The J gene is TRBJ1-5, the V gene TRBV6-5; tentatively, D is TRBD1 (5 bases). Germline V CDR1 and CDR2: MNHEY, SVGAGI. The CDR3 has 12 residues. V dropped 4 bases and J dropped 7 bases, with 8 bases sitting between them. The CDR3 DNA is TGTGCCAGCAGTTCCCCAGGGCAGCCCCAGCATTTT. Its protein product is CASSSPGQPQHF.

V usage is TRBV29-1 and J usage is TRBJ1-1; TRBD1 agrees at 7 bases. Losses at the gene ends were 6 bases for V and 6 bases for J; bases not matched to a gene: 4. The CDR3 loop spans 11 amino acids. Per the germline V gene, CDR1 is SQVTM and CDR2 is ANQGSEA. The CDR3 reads CSVVDRAEAFF. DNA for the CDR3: TGCAGCGTGGTTGACAGGGCTGAAGCTTTCTTT.

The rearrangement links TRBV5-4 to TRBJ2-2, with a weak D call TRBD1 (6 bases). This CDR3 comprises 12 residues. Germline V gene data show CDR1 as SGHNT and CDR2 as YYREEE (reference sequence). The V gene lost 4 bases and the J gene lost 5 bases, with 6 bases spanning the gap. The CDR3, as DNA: TGTGCCAGCAGCGGACAGACCGGGGAGCTGTTTTTT. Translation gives CASSGQTGELFF.

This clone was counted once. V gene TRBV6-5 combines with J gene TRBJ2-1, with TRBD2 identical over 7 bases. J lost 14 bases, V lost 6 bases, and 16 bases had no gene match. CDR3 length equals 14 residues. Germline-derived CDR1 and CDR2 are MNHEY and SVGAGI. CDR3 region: CASRTGTTPREEFF. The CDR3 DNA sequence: TGTGCCAGCAGGACCGGGACTACCCCCAGGGAGGAGTTCTTC.

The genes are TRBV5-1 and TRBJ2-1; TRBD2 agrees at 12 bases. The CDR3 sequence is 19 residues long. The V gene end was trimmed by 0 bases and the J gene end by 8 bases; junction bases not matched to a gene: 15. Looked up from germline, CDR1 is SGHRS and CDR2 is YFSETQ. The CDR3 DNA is TGCGCCAGCAGCTTGGCGCCCCAAGGCACTAGCGGGGGGTTTGATGAGCAGTTCTTC. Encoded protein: CASSLAPQGTSGGFDEQFF. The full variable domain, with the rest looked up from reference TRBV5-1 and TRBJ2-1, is KAGVTQTPRYLIKTRGQQVTLSCSPISGHRSVSWYQQTPGQGLQFLFEYFSETQRNKGNFPGRFSGRQFSNSRSEMNVSTLELGDSALYLCASSLAPQGTSGGFDEQFFGPGTRLTVL.

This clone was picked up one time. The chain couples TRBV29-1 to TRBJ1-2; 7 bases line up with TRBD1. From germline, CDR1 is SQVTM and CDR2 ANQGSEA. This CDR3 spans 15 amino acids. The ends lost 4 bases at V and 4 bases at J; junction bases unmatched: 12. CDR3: CSVVYRDSDPYGYTF. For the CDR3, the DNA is TGCAGCGTTGTTTACCGGGACAGCGATCCCTATGGCTACACCTTC.

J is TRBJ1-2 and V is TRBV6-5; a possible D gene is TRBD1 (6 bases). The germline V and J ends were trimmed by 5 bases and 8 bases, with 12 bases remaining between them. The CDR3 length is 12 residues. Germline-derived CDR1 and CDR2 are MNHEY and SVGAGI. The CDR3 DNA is TGTGCCAGCAGTATAACAGGGTCCGGCTACACCTTC. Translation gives CASSITGSGYTF.

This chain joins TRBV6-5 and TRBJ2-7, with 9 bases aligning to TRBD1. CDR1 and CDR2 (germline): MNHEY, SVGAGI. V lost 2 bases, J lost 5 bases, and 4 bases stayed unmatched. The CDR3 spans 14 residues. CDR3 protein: CASSYGTGLHEQYF. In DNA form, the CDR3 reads TGTGCCAGCAGTTACGGGACAGGGCTACACGAGCAGTACTTC.

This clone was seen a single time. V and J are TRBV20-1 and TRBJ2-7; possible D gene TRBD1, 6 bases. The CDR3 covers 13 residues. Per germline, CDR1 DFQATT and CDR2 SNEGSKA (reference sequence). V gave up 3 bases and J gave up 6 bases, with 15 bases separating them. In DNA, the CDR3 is TGCAGTGCTAGTGGACAGAGGTTAGGCGAGCAGTACTTC. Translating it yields CSASGQRLGEQYF.

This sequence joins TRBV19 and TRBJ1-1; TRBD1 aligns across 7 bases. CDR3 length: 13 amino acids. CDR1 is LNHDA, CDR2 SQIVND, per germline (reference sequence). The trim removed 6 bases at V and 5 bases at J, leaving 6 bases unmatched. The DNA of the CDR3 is TGTGCCAGTAGCAGCACAGGGGCGACTGAAGCTTTCTTT. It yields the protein CASSSTGATEAFF.

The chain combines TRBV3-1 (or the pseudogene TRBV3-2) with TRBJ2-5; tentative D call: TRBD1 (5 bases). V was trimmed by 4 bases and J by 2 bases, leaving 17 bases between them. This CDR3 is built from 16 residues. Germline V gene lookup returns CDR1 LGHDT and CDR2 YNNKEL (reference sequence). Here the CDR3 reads CASSLLTDRVQETQYF. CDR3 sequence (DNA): TGTGCCAGCAGCCTACTGACAGACCGAGTACAAGAGACCCAGTACTTC.